The entry below describes one T cell receptor (beta chain). Original processing notes: Amplification from reference gene primers served as the basis for estimated nucleated cell counts. The protocol was immunoSEQ multiplex PCR, while the TCRdb copy is restricted to in-frame clones and leaves out a portion. V, J and clone size are those of that table, while D and trimming were read from the DNA. The table lists roughly 110,000 clones, 65% to 85% of them singletons. This entry is derived from a study of blood T cell repertoires in COVID-19. The TCR comes from a man aged 50 to 60 with acute or convalescent COVID-19. Sequencing was performed on peripheral blood.

CDR3 loop: CASGLAQGNTYNEQFF. CDR3 nucleotides: TGTGCTAGTGGTTTGGCTCAGGGGAATACCTACAATGAGCAGTTCTTC. V gene TRBV12-5 combines with J gene TRBJ2-1; tentatively, D is TRBD1 (6 bases). Germline lookup yields CDR1 LGHNT and CDR2 FRNRAP. V was shortened by 1 base and J by 2 bases, with 12 bases between the two germline ends. This CDR3 has 16 residues. The entire variable domain, with the rest obtained from reference TRBV12-5 and TRBJ2-1, is as follows: DARVTQTPRHKVTEMGQEVTMRCQPILGHNTVFWYRQTMMQGLELLAYFRNRAPLDDSGMPKDRFSAEMPDATLATLKIQPSEPRDSAVYFCASGLAQGNTYNEQFFGPGTRLTVL.